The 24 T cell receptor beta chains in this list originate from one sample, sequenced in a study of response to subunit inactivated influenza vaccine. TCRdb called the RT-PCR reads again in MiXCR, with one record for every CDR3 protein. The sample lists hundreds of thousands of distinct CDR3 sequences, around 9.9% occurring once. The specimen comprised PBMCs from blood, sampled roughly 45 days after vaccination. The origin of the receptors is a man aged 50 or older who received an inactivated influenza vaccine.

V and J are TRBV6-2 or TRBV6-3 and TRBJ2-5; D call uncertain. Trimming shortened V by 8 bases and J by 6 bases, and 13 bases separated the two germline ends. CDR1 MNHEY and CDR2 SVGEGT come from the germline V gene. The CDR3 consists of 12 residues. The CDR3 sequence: CASATAEKTQYF. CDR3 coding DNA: TGTGCCAGCGCGACCGCGGAAAAGACCCAGTACTTC.

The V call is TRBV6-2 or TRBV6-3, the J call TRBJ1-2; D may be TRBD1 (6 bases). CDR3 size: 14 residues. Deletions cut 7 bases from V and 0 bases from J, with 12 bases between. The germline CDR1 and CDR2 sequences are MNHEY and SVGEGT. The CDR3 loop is CASKDSPANYGYTF. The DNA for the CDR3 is TGTGCCAGCAAGGACAGCCCCGCTAACTATGGCTACACCTTC.

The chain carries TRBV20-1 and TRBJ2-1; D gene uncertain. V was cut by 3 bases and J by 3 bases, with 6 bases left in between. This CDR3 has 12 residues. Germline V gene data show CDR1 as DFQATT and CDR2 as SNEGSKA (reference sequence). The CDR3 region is CSASRVYNEQFF. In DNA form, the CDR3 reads TGCAGTGCTAGCCGAGTCTACAATGAGCAGTTCTTC.

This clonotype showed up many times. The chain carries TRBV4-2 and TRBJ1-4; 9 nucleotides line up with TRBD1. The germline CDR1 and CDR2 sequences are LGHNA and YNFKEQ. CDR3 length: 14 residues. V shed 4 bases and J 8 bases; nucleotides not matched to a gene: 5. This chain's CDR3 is CASSRGQGSEKLFF. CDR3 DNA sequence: TGTGCCAGCAGCCGAGGACAGGGGAGCGAAAAACTGTTTTTT.

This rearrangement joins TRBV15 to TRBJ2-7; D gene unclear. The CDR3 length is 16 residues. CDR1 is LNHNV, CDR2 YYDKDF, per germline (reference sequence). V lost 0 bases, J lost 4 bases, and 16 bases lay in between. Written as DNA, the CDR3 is TGTGCCACCAGCAGAGACCTTAGCAGGAGATTTTACGAGCAGTACTTC. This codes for CATSRDLSRRFYEQYF.

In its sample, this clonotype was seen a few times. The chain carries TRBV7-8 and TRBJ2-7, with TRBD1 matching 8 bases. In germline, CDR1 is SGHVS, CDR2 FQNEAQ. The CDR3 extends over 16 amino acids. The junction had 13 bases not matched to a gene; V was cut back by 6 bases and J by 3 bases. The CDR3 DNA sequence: TGTGCCAGCAGGGCTGACAGGGGAGGTTTCCACTACGAGCAGTACTTC. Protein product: CASRADRGGFHYEQYF.

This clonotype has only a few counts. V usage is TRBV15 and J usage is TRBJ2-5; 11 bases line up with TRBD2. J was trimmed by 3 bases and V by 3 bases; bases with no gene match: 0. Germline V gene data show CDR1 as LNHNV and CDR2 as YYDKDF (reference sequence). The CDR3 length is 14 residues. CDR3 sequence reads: CATSRTSGEETQYF. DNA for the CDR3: TGTGCCACCAGCAGGACTAGCGGGGAAGAGACCCAGTACTTC. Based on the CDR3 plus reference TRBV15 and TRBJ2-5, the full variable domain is DAMVIQNPRYQVTQFGKPVTLSCSQTLNHNVMYWYQQKSSQAPKLLFHYYDKDFNNEADTPDNFQSRRPNTSFCFLDIRSPGLGDTAMYLCATSRTSGEETQYFGPGTRLLVL.

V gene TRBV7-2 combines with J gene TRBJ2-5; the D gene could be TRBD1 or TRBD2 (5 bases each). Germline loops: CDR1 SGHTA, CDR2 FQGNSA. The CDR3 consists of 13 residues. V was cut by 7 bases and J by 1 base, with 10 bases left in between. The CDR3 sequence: CASKQGVQETQYF. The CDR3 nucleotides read TGTGCCAGCAAGCAGGGAGTCCAAGAGACCCAGTACTTC.

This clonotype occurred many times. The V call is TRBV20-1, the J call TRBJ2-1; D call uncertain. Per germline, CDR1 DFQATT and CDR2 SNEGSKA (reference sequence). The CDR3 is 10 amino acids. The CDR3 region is CSAYWNEQFF. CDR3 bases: TGCAGCGCCTACTGGAATGAGCAGTTCTTC.

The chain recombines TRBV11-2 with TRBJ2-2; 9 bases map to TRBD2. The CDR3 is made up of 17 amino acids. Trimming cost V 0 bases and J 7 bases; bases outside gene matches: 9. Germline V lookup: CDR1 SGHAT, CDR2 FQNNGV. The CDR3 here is CASSLDGGRAKIGELFF. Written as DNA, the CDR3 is TGTGCCAGCAGCTTAGATGGCGGGAGGGCCAAAATCGGGGAGCTGTTTTTT.

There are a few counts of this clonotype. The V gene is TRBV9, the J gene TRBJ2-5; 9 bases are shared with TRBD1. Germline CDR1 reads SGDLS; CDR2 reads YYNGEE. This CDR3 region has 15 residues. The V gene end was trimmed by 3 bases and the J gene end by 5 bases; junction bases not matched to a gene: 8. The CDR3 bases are TGTGCCAGCAGCGAGGACAGGGGTTATTGGGAGACCCAGTACTTC. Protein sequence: CASSEDRGYWETQYF.

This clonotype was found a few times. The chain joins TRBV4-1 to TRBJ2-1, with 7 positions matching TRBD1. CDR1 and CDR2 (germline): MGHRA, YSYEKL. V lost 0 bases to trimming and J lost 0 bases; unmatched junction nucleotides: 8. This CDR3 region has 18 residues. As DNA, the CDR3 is TGCGCCAGCAGCCAAGAAGGCAGGGGGATGAGCTCCTACAATGAGCAGTTCTTC. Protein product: CASSQEGRGMSSYNEQFF.

The chain's CDR3 is CASSVAGAALETQYF. CDR3 DNA sequence: TGTGCCAGCAGCGTAGCAGGCGCTGCCCTAGAGACCCAGTACTTC. The chain has TRBV9 and TRBJ2-5, with D uncertain. The germline V gene has CDR1 SGDLS and CDR2 YYNGEE. Trimming left V 0 bases short and J 4 bases short, with 13 bases between. The CDR3 contains 15 residues.

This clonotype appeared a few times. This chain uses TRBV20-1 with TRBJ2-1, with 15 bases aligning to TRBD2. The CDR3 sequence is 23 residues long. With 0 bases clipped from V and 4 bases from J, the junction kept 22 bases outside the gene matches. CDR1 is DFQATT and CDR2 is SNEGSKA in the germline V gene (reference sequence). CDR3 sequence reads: CSARDRPGLAGGPWVWGYNEQFF. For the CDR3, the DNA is TGCAGTGCTAGAGACCGCCCGGGACTAGCGGGGGGTCCGTGGGTTTGGGGTTACAATGAGCAGTTCTTC.

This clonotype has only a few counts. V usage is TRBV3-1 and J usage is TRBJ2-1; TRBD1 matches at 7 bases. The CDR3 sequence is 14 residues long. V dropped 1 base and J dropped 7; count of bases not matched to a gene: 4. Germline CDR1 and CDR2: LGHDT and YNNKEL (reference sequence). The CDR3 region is CASSQARDSNEQFF. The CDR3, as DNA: TGTGCCAGCAGCCAAGCTAGGGACAGTAATGAGCAGTTCTTC.

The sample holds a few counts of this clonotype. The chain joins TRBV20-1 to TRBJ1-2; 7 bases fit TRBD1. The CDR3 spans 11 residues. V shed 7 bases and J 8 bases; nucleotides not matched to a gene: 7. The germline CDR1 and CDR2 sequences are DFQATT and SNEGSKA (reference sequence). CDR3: CSVRQGYGYTF. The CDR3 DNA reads TGCAGTGTCCGACAGGGATACGGCTACACCTTC.

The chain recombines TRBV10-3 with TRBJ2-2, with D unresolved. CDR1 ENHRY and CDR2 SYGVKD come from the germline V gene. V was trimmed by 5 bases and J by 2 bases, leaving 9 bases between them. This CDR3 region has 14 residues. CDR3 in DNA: TGTGCCATCAGTAAGACTCCAAACACCGGGGAGCTGTTTTTT. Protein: CAISKTPNTGELFF.

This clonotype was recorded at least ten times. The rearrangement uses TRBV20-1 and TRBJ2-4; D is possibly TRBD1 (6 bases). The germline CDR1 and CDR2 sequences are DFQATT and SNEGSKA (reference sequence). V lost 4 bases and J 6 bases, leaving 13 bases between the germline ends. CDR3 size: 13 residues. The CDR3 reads CSATLPDRNIQYF. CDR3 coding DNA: TGCAGTGCTACCCTCCCGGACAGAAACATTCAGTACTTC.

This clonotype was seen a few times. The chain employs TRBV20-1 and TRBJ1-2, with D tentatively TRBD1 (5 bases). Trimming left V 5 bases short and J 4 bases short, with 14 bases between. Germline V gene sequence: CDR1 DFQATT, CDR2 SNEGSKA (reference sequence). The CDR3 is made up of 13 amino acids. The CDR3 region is CSAYGAAAYGYTF. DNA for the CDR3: TGCAGTGCTTACGGGGCAGCCGCCTATGGCTACACCTTC.

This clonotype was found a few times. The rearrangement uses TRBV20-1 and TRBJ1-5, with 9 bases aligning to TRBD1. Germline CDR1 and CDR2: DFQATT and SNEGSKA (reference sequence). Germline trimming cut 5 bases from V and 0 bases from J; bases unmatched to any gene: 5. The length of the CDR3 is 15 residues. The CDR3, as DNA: TGCAGTGCTGGGAGGACAGGGGCTAGCAATCAGCCCCAGCATTTT. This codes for CSAGRTGASNQPQHF.

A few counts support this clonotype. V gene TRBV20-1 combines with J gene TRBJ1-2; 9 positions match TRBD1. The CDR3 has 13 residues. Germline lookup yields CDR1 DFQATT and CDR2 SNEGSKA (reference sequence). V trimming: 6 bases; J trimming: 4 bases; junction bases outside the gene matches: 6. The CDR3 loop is CSARTGEVYGYTF. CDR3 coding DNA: TGCAGTGCGCGGACAGGGGAGGTCTATGGCTACACCTTC.

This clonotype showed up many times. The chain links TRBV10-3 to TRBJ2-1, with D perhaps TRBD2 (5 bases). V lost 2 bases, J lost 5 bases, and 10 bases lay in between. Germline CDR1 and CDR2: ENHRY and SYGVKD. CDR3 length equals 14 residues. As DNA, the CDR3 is TGTGCCATCAGTGAGCTCCTGGGAGACAATGAGCAGTTCTTC. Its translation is CAISELLGDNEQFF.

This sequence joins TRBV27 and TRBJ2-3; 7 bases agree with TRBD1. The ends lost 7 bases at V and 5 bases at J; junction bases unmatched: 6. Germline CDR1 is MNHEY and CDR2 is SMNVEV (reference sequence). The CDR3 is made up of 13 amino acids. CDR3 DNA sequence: TGTGCCAGCAAACCGACAGGGAGAGATACGCAGTATTTT. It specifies CASKPTGRDTQYF.

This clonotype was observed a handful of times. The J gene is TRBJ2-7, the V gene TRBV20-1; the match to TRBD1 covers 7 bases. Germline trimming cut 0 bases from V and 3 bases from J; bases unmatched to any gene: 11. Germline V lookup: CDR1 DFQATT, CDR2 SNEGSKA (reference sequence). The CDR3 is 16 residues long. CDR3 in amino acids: CSARDARQGGNYEQYF. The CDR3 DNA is TGCAGTGCTAGAGATGCCCGACAGGGTGGGAACTACGAGCAGTACTTC.